This entry features one TCR beta chain sequence. Its specificity is unknown. Amplification used 60 Vbeta primers and 13 Jbeta primers. Profiling relied on immunoSEQ multiplex PCR, and the TCRdb table lists in-frame clones only, not all of them. This sample has about 170,000 clones, with 65% to 85% found just once. The data belong to a study of cytomegalovirus exposure and HLA in healthy donors. General study findings and limits: The study assumed roughly uniform donor sequencing depth for presence/absence analyses.

The sequencing input was PBMCs. This sequence was found in a woman between 50 and 59 years old in good health and CMV-seropositive.

As DNA, the CDR3 is TGTGCCAGCAGTACTAGCGGGAGATCGAATGAGCAGTTCTTC. Amino acids: CASSTSGRSNEQFF. The V call is TRBV28, the J call TRBJ2-1; 11 bases fit TRBD2. Germline assignment: CDR1 MDHEN and CDR2 SYDVKM. This CDR3 has 14 amino acids. V shed 5 bases, J shed 7 bases, and the junction held 4 bases outside the gene matches.